The present TCR beta chain was sequenced within a study of identifying expanded T cells in peripheral blood. Broader study findings: Technical replicates showed roughly 1.2 changed clones; roughly two weeks about 16.4; four weeks 19. Two-week clone count variance significantly increased as total template count grew.

V was shortened by 7 bases and J by 7 bases, with 11 bases between the two germline ends. The CDR3 has 12 residues. CDR1 and CDR2 from the germline V gene are LNHDA and SQIVND (reference sequence). This clone was seen a handful of times. Its antigen remains unidentified. Assay used: immunoSEQ multiplex PCR; TCRdb lists only in-frame clones, some missing. The table lists around 120,000 clones, roughly 91% of them singletons. During the collection period, no donor immune events like infections were recorded. The sample consisted of blood. The chain is built from TRBV19 and TRBJ1-3; perhaps TRBD1 as D (5 bases). The receptor's source is a person between 18 and 70 years old in good health. The CDR3 loop reads CASKSGLNTIYF. The CDR3 DNA reads as TGTGCCAGTAAATCGGGACTTAACACCATATATTTT.